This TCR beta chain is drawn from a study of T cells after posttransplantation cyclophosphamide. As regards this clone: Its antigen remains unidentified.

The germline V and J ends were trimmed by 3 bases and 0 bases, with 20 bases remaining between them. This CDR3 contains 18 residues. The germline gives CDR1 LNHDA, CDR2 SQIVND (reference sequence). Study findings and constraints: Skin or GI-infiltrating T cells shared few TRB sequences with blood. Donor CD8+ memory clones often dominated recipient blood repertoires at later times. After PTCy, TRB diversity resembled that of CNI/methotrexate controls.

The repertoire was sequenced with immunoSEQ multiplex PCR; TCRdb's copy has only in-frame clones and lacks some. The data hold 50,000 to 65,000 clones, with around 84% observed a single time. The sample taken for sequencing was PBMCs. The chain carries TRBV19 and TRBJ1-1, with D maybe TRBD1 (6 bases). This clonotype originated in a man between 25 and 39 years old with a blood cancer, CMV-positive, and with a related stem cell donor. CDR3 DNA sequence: TGTGCCAGTAGTATTGGGATGGTACAGGGCTTAATGAACACTGAAGCTTTCTTT. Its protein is CASSIGMVQGLMNTEAFF.